This T cell receptor (beta chain) was retrieved from a study of blood T cell repertoires in COVID-19. CDR1 and CDR2 (germline): MNHNY, SVGAGI (reference sequence). V gave up 2 bases and J gave up 7 bases, with 15 bases separating them. This CDR3 has 15 residues. Method: immunoSEQ multiplex PCR; TCRdb's copy keeps in-frame clones and lacks some. The sample records about 240,000 clones, about nine tenths being singletons. The sequencing sample was made of peripheral blood. This clonotype originated in a man aged 55-75 years who had recovered from COVID-19. The rearrangement joins TRBV6-6 to TRBJ1-5; D gene ambiguous. CDR3 nucleotides: TGTGCCAGCAGTTACCCGACCCCGGAGAAGCAGCCCCAGCATTTT. Protein: CASSYPTPEKQPQHF.